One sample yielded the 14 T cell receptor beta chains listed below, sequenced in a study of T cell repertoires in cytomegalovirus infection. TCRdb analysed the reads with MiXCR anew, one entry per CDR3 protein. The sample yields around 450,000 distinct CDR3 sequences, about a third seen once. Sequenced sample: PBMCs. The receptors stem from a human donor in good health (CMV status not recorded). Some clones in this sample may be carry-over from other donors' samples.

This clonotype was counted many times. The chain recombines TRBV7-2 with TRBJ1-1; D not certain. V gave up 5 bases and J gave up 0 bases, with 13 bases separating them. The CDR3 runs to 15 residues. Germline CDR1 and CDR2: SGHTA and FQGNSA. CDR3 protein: CASSLQQSMNTEAFF. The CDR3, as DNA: TGTGCCAGCAGCCTACAACAAAGCATGAACACTGAAGCTTTCTTT.

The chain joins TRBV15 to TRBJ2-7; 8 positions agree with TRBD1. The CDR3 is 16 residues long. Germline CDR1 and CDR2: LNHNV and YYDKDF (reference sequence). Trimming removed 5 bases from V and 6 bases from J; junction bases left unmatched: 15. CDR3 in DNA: TGTGCCACCAGCCGAAGAGCCAACAGGGGGAAAGGCGAGCAGTACTTC. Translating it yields CATSRRANRGKGEQYF.

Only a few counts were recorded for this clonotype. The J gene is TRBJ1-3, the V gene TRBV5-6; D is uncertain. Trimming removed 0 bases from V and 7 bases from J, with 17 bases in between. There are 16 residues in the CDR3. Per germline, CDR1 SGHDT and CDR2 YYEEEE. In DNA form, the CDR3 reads TGTGCCAGCAGCTTGGTGGGCTGGAACGCAGACAACACCATATATTTT. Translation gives CASSLVGWNADNTIYF.

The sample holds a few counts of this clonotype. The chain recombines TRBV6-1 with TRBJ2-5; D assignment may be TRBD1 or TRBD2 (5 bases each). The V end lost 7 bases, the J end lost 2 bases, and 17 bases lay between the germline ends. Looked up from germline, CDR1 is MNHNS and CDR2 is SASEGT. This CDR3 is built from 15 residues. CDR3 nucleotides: TGTGCCAGCACGCGCTCCGGGGCCAGACAAGAGACCCAGTACTTC. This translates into CASTRSGARQETQYF.

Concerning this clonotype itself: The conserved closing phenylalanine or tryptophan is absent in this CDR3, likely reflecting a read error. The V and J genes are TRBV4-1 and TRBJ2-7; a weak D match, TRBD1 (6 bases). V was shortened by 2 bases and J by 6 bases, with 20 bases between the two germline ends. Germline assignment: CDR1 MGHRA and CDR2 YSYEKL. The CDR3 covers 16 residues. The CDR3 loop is CASSQFDRDILPEQYS. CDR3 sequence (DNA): TGCGCCAGCAGCCAATTCGACCGGGACATTCTTCCCGAGCAGTACTCC.

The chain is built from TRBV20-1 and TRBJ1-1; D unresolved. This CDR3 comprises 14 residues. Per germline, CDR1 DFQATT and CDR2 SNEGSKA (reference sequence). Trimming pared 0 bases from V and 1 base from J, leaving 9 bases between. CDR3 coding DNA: TGCAGTGCTAGAGATCTCGGTACGAACACTGAAGCTTTCTTT. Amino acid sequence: CSARDLGTNTEAFF.

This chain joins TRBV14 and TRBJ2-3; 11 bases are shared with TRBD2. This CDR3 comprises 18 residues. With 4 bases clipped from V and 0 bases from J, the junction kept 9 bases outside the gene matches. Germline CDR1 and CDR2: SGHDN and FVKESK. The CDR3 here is CASSPGLAVQWSTDTQYF. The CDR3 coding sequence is TGTGCCAGCAGCCCGGGACTAGCGGTGCAATGGAGCACAGATACGCAGTATTTT.

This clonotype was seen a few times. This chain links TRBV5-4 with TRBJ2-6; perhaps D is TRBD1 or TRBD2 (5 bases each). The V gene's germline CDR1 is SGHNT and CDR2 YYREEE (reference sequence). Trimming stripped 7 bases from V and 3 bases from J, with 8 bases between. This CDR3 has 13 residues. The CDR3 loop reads CASRGFGANVLTF. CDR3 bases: TGTGCCAGCCGGGGCTTTGGGGCCAACGTCCTGACTTTC. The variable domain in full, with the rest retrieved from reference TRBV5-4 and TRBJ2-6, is ETGVTQSPTHLIKTRGQQVTLRCSSQSGHNTVSWYQQALGQGPQFIFQYYREEENGRGNFPPRFSGLQFPNYSSELNVNALELDDSALYLCASRGFGANVLTFGAGSRLTVL.

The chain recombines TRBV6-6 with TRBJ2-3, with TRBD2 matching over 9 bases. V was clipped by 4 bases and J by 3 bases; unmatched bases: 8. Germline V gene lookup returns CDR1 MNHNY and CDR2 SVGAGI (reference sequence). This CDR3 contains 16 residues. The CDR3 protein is CASSFGRGGTTDTQYF. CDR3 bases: TGTGCCAGCAGTTTTGGGCGGGGGGGGACGACAGATACGCAGTATTTT.

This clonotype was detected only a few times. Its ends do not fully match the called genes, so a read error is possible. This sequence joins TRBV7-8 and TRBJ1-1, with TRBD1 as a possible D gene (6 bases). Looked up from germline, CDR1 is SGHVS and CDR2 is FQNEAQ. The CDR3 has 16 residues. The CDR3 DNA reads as TGTGCCAGCAACTTAGAGGGGGGAAGGACTAGTACTGAAGCTTTCTTT. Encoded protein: CASNLEGGRTSTEAFF.

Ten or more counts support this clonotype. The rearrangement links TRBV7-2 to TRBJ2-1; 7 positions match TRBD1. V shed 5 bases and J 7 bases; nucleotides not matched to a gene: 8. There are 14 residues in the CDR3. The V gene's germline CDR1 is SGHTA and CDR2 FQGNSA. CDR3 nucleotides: TGTGCCAGCAGCCCATTTGAGGGGGCAAATGAGCAGTTCTTC. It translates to CASSPFEGANEQFF.

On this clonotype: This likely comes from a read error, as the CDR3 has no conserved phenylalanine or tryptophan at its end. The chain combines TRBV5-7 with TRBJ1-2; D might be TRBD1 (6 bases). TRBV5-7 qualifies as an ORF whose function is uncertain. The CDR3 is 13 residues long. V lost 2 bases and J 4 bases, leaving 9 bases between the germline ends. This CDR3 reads CASSFTGCYGYTC. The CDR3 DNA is TGTGCCAGCAGCTTCACAGGGTGCTATGGCTACACCTGC.

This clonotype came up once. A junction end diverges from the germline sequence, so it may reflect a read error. The CDR3 coding sequence is TGTGCCAGCAGCCCCCATAGGCGTGAGCAGTTATTC. Protein sequence: CASSPHRREQLF. The chain carries TRBV7-9 and TRBJ2-1; D is uncertain. The germline gives CDR1 SEHNR, CDR2 FQNEAQ (reference sequence). The CDR3 has 12 residues.

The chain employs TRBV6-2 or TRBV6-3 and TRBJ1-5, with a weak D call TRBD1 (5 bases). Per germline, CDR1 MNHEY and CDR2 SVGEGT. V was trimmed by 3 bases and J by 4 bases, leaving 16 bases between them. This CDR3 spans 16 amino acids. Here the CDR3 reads CASSYRYGAGNQPQHF. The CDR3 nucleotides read TGTGCCAGCAGTTATAGGTACGGGGCTGGGAATCAGCCCCAGCATTTT.